The present T cell receptor (beta chain) was sequenced within a study of blood T cell repertoires in COVID-19. The repertoire was sequenced with immunoSEQ multiplex PCR; TCRdb's copy has only in-frame clones and lacks some. The repertoire includes 55,000 to 65,000 clones, roughly 83% of them detected once, and 10% sits in the top ten. V shed 6 bases and J 1 base; nucleotides not matched to a gene: 1. The V gene's germline CDR1 is KGHDR and CDR2 SFDVKD. The CDR3 length is 14 residues. The chain couples TRBV24-1 to TRBJ2-2; TRBD2 aligns across 7 bases. This clonotype originated in a man in his thirties or forties with COVID-19, enrolled during active disease. The sample was peripheral blood. The CDR3 here is CATSPGGNTGELFF. The CDR3 region has the DNA TGTGCCACCAGTCCGGGGGGGAACACCGGGGAGCTGTTTTTT.